This T cell receptor (beta chain) was captured in a study of blood T cell repertoires in COVID-19. The overall study: Samples taken during acute and convalescent COVID-19 were collected in the United States, Italy and Spain. Sample material is recorded as cDNA or gDNA derived from T cells, B-cell-depleted T cells, or PBMCs.

Original analysis: The assay estimated nucleated cells by amplifying reference gene primers. The repertoire was sequenced with immunoSEQ multiplex PCR; TCRdb's copy has only in-frame clones and lacks some. V, J and clone size are taken as reported in that table, and D and trimming were inferred from the DNA itself. The sample carries roughly 120,000 clones, roughly 80% recorded once. This CDR3 has 15 amino acids. Germline assignment: CDR1 SGHAT and CDR2 FQNNGV. Trimming removed 1 base at V and 6 bases at J, with 15 bases between. The receptor comes from a man between 45 and 60 years old with acute or convalescent COVID-19. Sequenced: peripheral blood. This chain uses TRBV11-2 with TRBJ1-1; D gene uncertain. The CDR3 DNA reads as TGTGCCAGCAGCTTAGTAAGGACGGGGTTCGCTGAAGCTTTCTTT. It specifies CASSLVRTGFAEAFF.